Listed below are T cell receptor beta chains from one sample, sequenced in a study of blood T cell repertoires in COVID-19. Sequencing was performed with immunoSEQ multiplex PCR; in TCRdb, only in-frame clones are kept and a portion is missing. Found here are 240,000 or so clones, about four fifths of them singletons; the top ten hold around 7%. The sample comprised peripheral blood. The receptors derive from a woman older than 75 with COVID-19, enrolled during active disease. The CDR3 runs from the conserved cysteine through the conserved F or W. The order of the fields is V gene, J gene, clone size, D gene, CDR3 DNA, CDR3 protein. A D gene is named only where the DNA matches it firmly. Expanded clones get a size class; other rows say once, few or many, or leave the size out.

TRBV7-9	TRBJ1-2	NA	NA	TGTGCCAGCAGCCGACCTAGCCTGGGCCCAATCGGCTACACCTTC	CASSRPSLGPIGYTF
TRBV7-9	TRBJ1-2	NA	TRBD1	TGTGCCAGCAGCGCCGATGACAGGGGTAGTGGCTACACCTTC	CASSADDRGSGYTF
TRBV7-2	TRBJ2-5	few	NA	TGTGCCAGCAGGGAAACTACAGGGAAAGAGACCCAGTACTTC	CASRETTGKETQYF
TRBV30	TRBJ1-1	few	TRBD1	TGTGCCTGGAGTGACAGGGGCTCTGAAGCTTTCTTT	CAWSDRGSEAFF
TRBV14	TRBJ2-1	NA	TRBD2	TGTGCCAGCAGCCAAGATTTTCTAGCGGGAGGGAAGGAGTTCTTC	CASSQDFLAGGKEFF
TRBV18	TRBJ2-1	NA	TRBD1	TGTGCCAGCTCACCACGACAGGGGGCGGACAATGAGCAGTTCTTC	CASSPRQGADNEQFF
TRBV6-5	TRBJ1-1	NA	TRBD1	TGTGCCAGTTACAGGGGGTTGGACACTGAAGCTTTCTTT	CASYRGLDTEAFF
TRBV20-1	TRBJ2-3	NA	TRBD2	TGCAGTGCTAGTGAAACTAGCGGGAAAGCAGATACGCAGTATTTT	CSASETSGKADTQYF
TRBV10-3	TRBJ1-3	NA	NA	TGTGCCATCAGTGAGTCTGGGAGCACCATATATTTT	CAISESGSTIYF
TRBV7-6	TRBJ2-7	NA	TRBD2	TGTGCCAGCAGCCGGACGAAGGGACTAGCGAGTTACGAGCAGTACTTC	CASSRTKGLASYEQYF
TRBV24-1	TRBJ1-5	NA	NA	TGTGCCACCAGTGATCGGACCCCGGGAAGCAATCAGCCCCAGCATTTT	CATSDRTPGSNQPQHF
TRBV7-2	TRBJ2-3	NA	NA	TGTGCCAGCAGGGAGTCGGTGCACACACGAGATACGCAGTATTTT	CASRESVHTRDTQYF
TRBV6-6	TRBJ2-7	NA	TRBD1	TGTGCCAGCAGTCCGGACAGGGGGTCATACGAGCAGTACTTC	CASSPDRGSYEQYF
TRBV6-4	TRBJ2-5	NA	TRBD2	TGTGCCAGCAGGCGACTAGCGGGGGCACAAGAGACCCAGTACTTC	CASRRLAGAQETQYF
TRBV2	TRBJ1-1	NA	NA	TGTGCCAGCAAAGGACAGTCTATGAACACTGAAGCTTTCTTT	CASKGQSMNTEAFF
TRBV28	TRBJ1-1	NA	NA	TGTGCCAGCAGTTCATCAGGGATGAACACTGAAGCTTTCTTT	CASSSSGMNTEAFF
TRBV2	TRBJ1-3	NA	NA	TGTGCCAGCAGTTACTGGACAAGGGAGGACACCATATATTTT	CASSYWTREDTIYF
TRBV19	TRBJ2-3	NA	TRBD2	TGTGCCAGTAGCCACCCCGGGACTAAGACGAATACGCAGTATTTT	CASSHPGTKTNTQYF
TRBV2	TRBJ1-5	NA	TRBD1	TGTGCCAGCACGGGACAGGGGGCTTATCAGCCCCAGCATTTT	CASTGQGAYQPQHF
TRBV28	TRBJ2-7	NA	NA	TGTGCCTCCAAGGAGGAGACTCTCAACTACGAGCAGTACTTC	CASKEETLNYEQYF
TRBV2	TRBJ1-5	few	NA	TGTGCCAGCAGTAACCAGGGGAGGGCTCAGCCCCAGCATTTT	CASSNQGRAQPQHF
TRBV24-1	TRBJ2-1	NA	TRBD2	TGTGCCACCAGGGAAAGCGGGAGCTCCTACAATGAGCAGTTCTTC	CATRESGSSYNEQFF
TRBV10-3	TRBJ2-1	NA	NA	TGTGCCATCAGTGAGGGAGCGCCCTCCTACAATGAGCAGTTCTTC	CAISEGAPSYNEQFF
TRBV7-2	TRBJ1-2	NA	NA	TGTGCCAGCAGCAACAGACAGGCTCCACGTGGCTACACCTTC	CASSNRQAPRGYTF
TRBV5-6	TRBJ2-5	NA	NA	TGTGCCAGCAGCTGGAGGGATCCGTACCAAGAGACCCAGTACTTC	CASSWRDPYQETQYF
TRBV12-3/TRBV12-4	TRBJ1-1	NA	NA	TGTGCCAGCAGTAAAATCAGCACTGAAGCTTTCTTT	CASSKISTEAFF
TRBV6-4	TRBJ2-5	once	NA	TGTGCCAGCAGTGCCCATTCTCCGGGAGCGGAGACCCAGTACTTC	CASSAHSPGAETQYF
TRBV7-9	TRBJ1-5	NA	NA	TGTGCCAGCAGCTCCGGGACTAATCAGCCCCAGCATTTT	CASSSGTNQPQHF